Following are 22 T cell receptor beta chains from one sample sequenced in a study of blood T cell repertoires in COVID-19. This table comes from immunoSEQ multiplex PCR, and its TCRdb copy is limited to in-frame clones, with some not included. The data show 55,000 to 80,000 clones, around 88% seen once. Sequenced: peripheral blood. These receptors were collected from a man aged 50-59 years with active COVID-19.

The rearrangement links TRBV18 to TRBJ1-4, with D unclear. This CDR3 has 16 residues. Per germline, CDR1 KGHSH and CDR2 LQKENI. Deletions cut 4 bases from V and 8 bases from J, with 20 bases between. The CDR3 here is CASSLHPPGREEKLFF. The CDR3 region has the DNA TGTGCCAGCTCACTCCACCCCCCGGGGAGGGAGGAAAAACTGTTTTTT.

The chain combines TRBV6-1 with TRBJ1-2, with D possibly matching TRBD1 (5 bases). Trimming took off 0 bases at V and 3 bases at J, with 14 bases between the two ends. Looked up from germline, CDR1 is MNHNS and CDR2 is SASEGT. The length of the CDR3 is 16 residues. The CDR3 sequence is CASSEALGGWDYGYTF. The CDR3 nucleotides are TGTGCCAGCAGTGAAGCCCTGGGGGGGTGGGACTATGGCTACACCTTC.

This chain links TRBV24-1 with TRBJ2-3, with 7 bases lining up with TRBD1. Germline trimming cut 10 bases from V and 3 bases from J; bases unmatched to any gene: 9. CDR1 KGHDR and CDR2 SFDVKD come from the germline V gene. The CDR3 has 14 amino acids. CDR3 in amino acids: CATRPQGMTDTQYF. In DNA, the CDR3 is TGTGCCACTCGACCACAGGGGATGACAGATACGCAGTATTTT.

The sample holds one count of this clone. This chain joins TRBV7-2 and TRBJ2-1, with TRBD2 matching over 8 bases. After removal of 1 base from V and 7 bases from J, the junction contained 9 bases not matched to a gene. The length of the CDR3 is 16 residues. Germline CDR1 and CDR2: SGHTA and FQGNSA. Written as DNA, the CDR3 is TGTGCCAGCAGCTTAGTTTCGGGAGGGCGGAGGAATGAGCAGTTCTTC. This translates into CASSLVSGGRRNEQFF.

This clone was seen only once. The J gene is TRBJ1-2, the V gene TRBV18, with D possibly being TRBD1 (6 bases). Germline V gene data show CDR1 as KGHSH and CDR2 as LQKENI. The ends were cut back, 3 bases at V and 5 bases at J, with 13 bases in the middle. This CDR3 has 14 residues. CDR3 residues: CASSPPVQGYGYTF. The CDR3 DNA reads as TGTGCCAGCTCACCCCCGGTCCAGGGGTATGGCTACACCTTC.

V is TRBV18 and J is TRBJ1-1, with 9 bases aligning to TRBD1. V lost 5 bases and J lost 0; bases outside the gene matches: 1. CDR3 length: 14 amino acids. Per germline, CDR1 KGHSH and CDR2 LQKENI. CDR3 protein: CASSGTGMNTEAFF. DNA for the CDR3: TGTGCCAGCTCAGGGACAGGGATGAACACTGAAGCTTTCTTT.

The chain recombines TRBV6-5 with TRBJ2-6; D not resolved. The CDR3 contains 15 residues. The germline V gene encodes CDR1 MNHEY and CDR2 SVGAGI. Between the trimmed V and J ends, which lost 2 bases and 0 bases, there was a span of 5 bases. The CDR3 here is CASSYAGSGANVLTF. CDR3 in DNA: TGTGCCAGCAGTTACGCCGGCTCTGGGGCCAACGTCCTGACTTTC.

This chain links TRBV5-1 with TRBJ1-4; 8 nucleotides line up with TRBD1. V dropped 4 bases and J dropped 8; count of bases not matched to a gene: 7. Germline V CDR1 and CDR2: SGHRS, YFSETQ. The CDR3 runs to 14 residues. CDR3 residues: CASSTTGATEKLFF. CDR3 nucleotides: TGCGCCAGCAGCACGACAGGGGCCACGGAAAAACTGTTTTTT.

This rearrangement joins TRBV5-1 to TRBJ2-2; weak D call: TRBD1 (5 bases). V lost 4 bases and J lost 0, with 10 bases in between. CDR3 length: 15 amino acids. CDR1 is SGHRS and CDR2 is YFSETQ in the germline V gene. CDR3 protein: CASSRTQSNTGELFF. The CDR3 DNA sequence: TGCGCCAGCAGCCGGACACAATCGAACACCGGGGAGCTGTTTTTT.

The chain carries TRBV11-1 and TRBJ2-5, with 7 nucleotides matching TRBD2. Germline V gives CDR1 SGHAT, CDR2 FQDESV (reference sequence). V dropped 5 bases and J dropped 9; count of bases not matched to a gene: 15. This CDR3 contains 15 residues. The chain's CDR3 is CASSRDGGLDLAQYF. The CDR3 region has the DNA TGTGCCAGCAGCAGGGACGGTGGACTAGACTTGGCCCAGTACTTC.

This clone was detected only once. The chain is built from TRBV6-5 and TRBJ1-6; TRBD1 matches 8 bases. The CDR3 covers 14 residues. V gave up 5 bases and J gave up 8 bases; unmatched junction bases: 5. Germline V gene data show CDR1 as MNHEY and CDR2 as SVGAGI. CDR3 in DNA: TGTGCCAGCAGTAAAACAGGGGGGTATTCACCCCTCCACTTT. Translated, it gives CASSKTGGYSPLHF.

V gene TRBV5-1 combines with J gene TRBJ2-7, with TRBD1 matching 10 bases. The ends lost 4 bases at V and 2 bases at J; junction bases unmatched: 3. The CDR3 length is 14 residues. Germline V gene lookup returns CDR1 SGHRS and CDR2 YFSETQ. The CDR3 bases are TGCGCCAGCAGCCCCGGACAGGGGGCCTACGAGCAGTACTTC. It codes for CASSPGQGAYEQYF.

In nucleotides, the CDR3 is TGTGCCAGCTCACGGGGACAGGGGGCGGTTCAGCCCCAGCATTTT. This encodes CASSRGQGAVQPQHF. The chain recombines TRBV18 with TRBJ1-5, with 12 bases lining up with TRBD1. Germline V gene data show CDR1 as KGHSH and CDR2 as LQKENI. Unmatched junction bases numbered 4, after V lost 4 bases and J lost 6 bases. The CDR3 covers 15 residues.

The CDR3 reads CASSLAFSTDTQYF. CDR3 nucleotide sequence: TGTGCCAGCAGCTTGGCGTTTAGCACAGATACGCAGTATTTT. The chain links TRBV5-4 to TRBJ2-3; D gene uncertain. The germline V and J ends were trimmed by 0 bases and 0 bases, with 5 bases remaining between them. CDR3 length equals 14 residues. The V gene's germline CDR1 is SGHNT and CDR2 YYREEE (reference sequence).

The chain combines TRBV4-2 with TRBJ1-4; unclear D gene. CDR3 length: 16 residues. The ends were cut back, 2 bases at V and 10 bases at J, with 20 bases in the middle. CDR1 LGHNA and CDR2 YNFKEQ come from the germline V gene. The CDR3 bases are TGTGCCAGCAGCCAACCGGCGGCCGGAGGTCCTGGAAAACTGTTTTTT. Translating gives CASSQPAAGGPGKLFF.

As to this clone: The sample carries other DNA sequences with the same CDR3. The J gene is TRBJ1-1, the V gene TRBV12-3 or TRBV12-4; TRBD1 matches 7 bases. The trim removed 6 bases at V and 1 base at J, leaving 2 bases unmatched. The CDR3 loop spans 13 amino acids. The CDR3 loop reads CASRRTGNTEAFF. In DNA, the CDR3 is TGTGCCAGCAGGAGGACAGGGAACACTGAAGCTTTCTTT.

The genes are TRBV27 and TRBJ2-7; no firm D call. This CDR3 is 13 amino acids long. CDR1 MNHEY and CDR2 SMNVEV come from the germline V gene (reference sequence). V lost 3 bases to trimming and J lost 1 base, with 7 bases between them. As DNA, the CDR3 is TGTGCCAGCAGTTTTTCCCGGTCCTACGAGCAGTACTTC. Residues: CASSFSRSYEQYF.

The V call is TRBV11-2, the J call TRBJ1-3; D not certain. The germline V and J ends were trimmed by 3 bases and 2 bases, with 5 bases remaining between them. The V gene's germline CDR1 is SGHAT and CDR2 FQNNGV. The CDR3 contains 13 residues. The chain's CDR3 is CASSFLTGNTIYF. The CDR3 bases are TGTGCCAGCAGCTTCCTAACTGGAAACACCATATATTTT.

The chain carries TRBV11-3 and TRBJ1-5; 7 bases fit TRBD1. V lost 5 bases to trimming and J lost 3 bases; unmatched junction nucleotides: 4. CDR3 length: 14 residues. Germline V gives CDR1 SGHNT, CDR2 YENEEA. The CDR3 loop reads CASSPGQANQPQHF. As DNA, the CDR3 is TGTGCCAGCAGCCCAGGACAGGCCAATCAGCCCCAGCATTTT.

The chain carries TRBV10-1 and TRBJ1-4; D may be TRBD1 (5 bases). V was cut by 7 bases and J by 4 bases, with 13 bases left in between. The CDR3 loop spans 14 amino acids. Per the germline V gene, CDR1 is WNHNN and CDR2 is SYGVQD (reference sequence). In nucleotides, the CDR3 is TGCGCCAGCACTGCCGACAGAAATAATGAAAAACTGTTTTTT. This sequence encodes CASTADRNNEKLFF.

This chain connects TRBV27 to TRBJ2-7, with 11 bases identical to TRBD2. This CDR3 is 15 amino acids long. V dropped 5 bases and J dropped 0; count of bases not matched to a gene: 3. Germline V gene data show CDR1 as MNHEY and CDR2 as SMNVEV (reference sequence). The CDR3 coding sequence is TGTGCCAGCAGTGAACTAGCGGGGGACTCCTACGAGCAGTACTTC. It yields the protein CASSELAGDSYEQYF.

The J gene is TRBJ2-2, the V gene TRBV18; 8 nucleotides align to TRBD1. Germline CDR1 reads KGHSH; CDR2 reads LQKENI. V lost 6 bases and J lost 6; bases outside the gene matches: 9. CDR3 size: 15 residues. CDR3 protein: CASSFRTGLAGELFF. CDR3 in DNA: TGTGCCAGCTCCTTTCGGACAGGGCTCGCCGGGGAGCTGTTTTTT.